This T cell receptor beta chain stems from a study of monozygotic twins with inflammatory bowel disease. Germline V lookup: CDR1 MNHEY, CDR2 SMNVEV (reference sequence). The CDR3 runs 14 residues. An amount of 3500 ng of total RNA was used for each TCR library. Following a re-call of the 5' RACE reads, TCRdb has one entry per CDR3 protein and lacks DNA. This sample lists fewer than 350,000 distinct CDR3 sequences; its ten largest clones have around 2%. The TCR comes from a human donor with ulcerative colitis or Crohn's disease, or a healthy co-twin of an affected twin (not recorded which). The J gene is TRBJ2-7, the V gene TRBV27. The sequencing sample was made of blood. The CDR3 reads CASSSSTGPYEQYF.